The next 31 T cell receptor beta chains were all read from a single sample in a study of blood T cell repertoires in COVID-19. TCRdb keeps only in-frame clones here, not all; method: immunoSEQ multiplex PCR. The sample consists of approximately 310,000 clones, 85% of them appearing once. Sequencing was performed on PBMCs or T cells enriched from blood (not recorded which). The receptors stem from a woman aged 25-40 years who had been exposed to COVID-19.

CDR3 DNA sequence: TGCGCCAGCACCCCTTCAGCGAGCTCTGGAAACACCATATATTTT. This encodes CASTPSASSGNTIYF. The V gene is TRBV5-1, the J gene TRBJ1-3, with D unclear. This CDR3 comprises 15 residues. Germline V gene sequence: CDR1 SGHRS, CDR2 YFSETQ. Trimming took off 6 bases at V and 0 bases at J, with 13 bases between the two ends.

This chain connects TRBV6-2 or TRBV6-3 to TRBJ2-7, with 7 positions matching TRBD2. The CDR3 covers 12 residues. J lost 6 bases, V lost 4 bases, and 3 bases had no gene match. The germline V gene has CDR1 MNHEY and CDR2 SVGEGT. CDR3 coding DNA: TGTGCCAGCAGTTTTGGGGGGGGCGAGCAGTACTTC. Encoded protein: CASSFGGGEQYF.

CDR3 residues: CASSQGPTQYF. The CDR3 DNA reads TGCGCCAGCAGCCAAGGGCCGACCCAGTACTTC. The chain uses TRBV4-1 and TRBJ2-5; no reliable D call. Trimming left V 1 base short and J 7 bases short, with 4 bases between. CDR3 size: 11 residues. The germline V gene has CDR1 MGHRA and CDR2 YSYEKL.

The chain uses TRBV3-1 (or the pseudogene TRBV3-2) and TRBJ2-3; possibly TRBD2 for D (6 bases). Germline lookup yields CDR1 LGHDT and CDR2 YNNKEL (reference sequence). The CDR3 consists of 17 residues. The V gene lost 2 bases and the J gene lost 4 bases, with 19 bases spanning the gap. The CDR3 loop reads CASSQPRRDQRADTQYF. The CDR3 DNA is TGTGCCAGCAGCCAACCTAGGCGGGACCAACGTGCAGATACGCAGTATTTT.

This clone was seen a single time. This same CDR3 is encoded by further DNA sequences in the sample. The V and J genes are TRBV5-1 and TRBJ2-5; D not resolved. V gave up 3 bases and J gave up 5 bases, with 14 bases separating them. CDR3 length equals 14 residues. From germline, CDR1 is SGHRS and CDR2 YFSETQ. As DNA, the CDR3 is TGCGCCAGCAGCTCGCAGACATCGTCGGAGACCCAGTACTTC. Its protein product is CASSSQTSSETQYF.

The chain links TRBV4-2 to TRBJ2-7; D not certain. Germline CDR1 and CDR2: LGHNA and YNFKEQ. V lost 2 bases and J lost 1, with 6 bases in between. The CDR3 has 13 residues. In nucleotides, the CDR3 is TGTGCCAGCAGCCAATTCAGTTCCTACGAGCAGTACTTC. This gives the protein CASSQFSSYEQYF.

This clone was seen only a few times. The chain employs TRBV6-2 or TRBV6-3 and TRBJ1-2; the D gene is possibly TRBD1 (6 bases). The V gene lost 6 bases and the J gene lost 8 bases, with 16 bases spanning the gap. The CDR3 runs 13 residues. Germline loops: CDR1 MNHEY, CDR2 SVGEGT. CDR3 sequence reads: CASSVSGAPGYTF. In DNA, the CDR3 is TGTGCCAGCAGCGTTTCAGGGGCGCCAGGCTACACCTTC.

CDR3 DNA sequence: TGTGCCAGCAGCTTAAGTCAGGACAATGAGCAGTTCTTC. Residues: CASSLSQDNEQFF. The chain has TRBV7-3 and TRBJ2-1; D ambiguous. The length of the CDR3 is 13 residues. Germline V gives CDR1 SGHTA, CDR2 FQGTGA. The V and J ends lost 1 base and 5 bases respectively, with 6 bases between them. Looking up the rest from reference TRBV7-3 and TRBJ2-1 gives the full variable domain: GAGVSQTPSNKVTEKGKYVELRCDPISGHTALYWYRQSLGQGPEFLIYFQGTGAADDSGLPNDRFFAVRPEGSVSTLKIQRTERGDSAVYLCASSLSQDNEQFFGPGTRLTVL.

The chain joins TRBV3-1 (or the pseudogene TRBV3-2) to TRBJ2-1; D might be TRBD1 (5 bases). Germline lookup yields CDR1 LGHDT and CDR2 YNNKEL (reference sequence). The CDR3 length is 14 residues. V was pared by 3 bases and J by 4 bases, with 10 bases between. CDR3 nucleotide sequence: TGTGCCAGCAGCCACGCAGGGTTGTACAATGAGCAGTTCTTC. It is translated as CASSHAGLYNEQFF.

This clone was recorded once. The chain combines TRBV4-1 with TRBJ1-2; TRBD1 is a possible D gene (6 bases). V gave up 2 bases and J gave up 2 bases, with 9 bases separating them. The CDR3 sequence is 14 residues long. Germline values: CDR1 MGHRA, CDR2 YSYEKL. This chain's CDR3 is CASSQTGQNYGYTF. CDR3 nucleotide sequence: TGCGCCAGCAGCCAAACCGGACAGAACTATGGCTACACCTTC.

This rearrangement joins TRBV5-8 to TRBJ2-2, with 8 bases lining up with TRBD2. Germline CDR1 is SGHTS and CDR2 is YDEGEE. The CDR3 is made up of 17 amino acids. V was pared by 0 bases and J by 0 bases, with 4 bases of the junction left unmatched. The CDR3 protein is CASSLDRGGTNTGELFF. The DNA of the CDR3 is TGTGCCAGCAGCTTGGACCGCGGGGGGACGAACACCGGGGAGCTGTTTTTT.

CDR3 in DNA: TGTGCCACCAGTGATACGGTAGGGGGGGGATCCTACAATGAGCAGTTCTTC. Translating gives CATSDTVGGGSYNEQFF. The rearrangement joins TRBV24-1 to TRBJ2-1; TRBD2 is a possible D gene (7 bases). The CDR3 spans 17 residues. Trimming pared 3 bases from V and 1 base from J, leaving 15 bases between. The germline V gene encodes CDR1 KGHDR and CDR2 SFDVKD.

The chain combines TRBV7-9 with TRBJ2-5; 13 bases match TRBD2. The CDR3 is made up of 15 amino acids. J was trimmed by 3 bases and V by 5 bases; bases with no gene match: 3. Germline V gene lookup returns CDR1 SEHNR and CDR2 FQNEAQ (reference sequence). CDR3 sequence reads: CASSRGTSGEETQYF. In DNA, the CDR3 is TGTGCCAGCAGCCGCGGGACTAGCGGGGAAGAGACCCAGTACTTC.

A remark on this clone: This same CDR3 is encoded by further DNA sequences in the sample. This chain connects TRBV5-1 to TRBJ1-6; no definite D call. V lost 0 bases, J lost 5 bases, and 6 bases lay in between. Per germline, CDR1 SGHRS and CDR2 YFSETQ. This CDR3 region has 14 residues. In nucleotides, the CDR3 is TGCGCCAGCAGCTTGGGACAAAATAATTCACCCCTCCACTTT. This sequence encodes CASSLGQNNSPLHF.

This chain uses TRBV7-2 with TRBJ2-1, with TRBD1 identical over 8 bases. This CDR3 contains 15 residues. The ends lost 5 bases at V and 8 bases at J; junction bases unmatched: 11. From germline, CDR1 is SGHTA and CDR2 FQGNSA. This chain's CDR3 is CASSLGQVKGDEQFF. The CDR3 DNA reads TGTGCCAGCAGCCTGGGACAGGTGAAGGGCGATGAGCAGTTCTTC.

This chain connects TRBV6-5 to TRBJ1-2; D uncertain. V was shortened by 0 bases and J by 5 bases, with 13 bases between the two germline ends. The CDR3 has 15 amino acids. Germline V lookup: CDR1 MNHEY, CDR2 SVGAGI. The CDR3 here is CASSYSIVQIYGYTF. The DNA of the CDR3 is TGTGCCAGCAGTTACTCGATAGTACAGATTTATGGCTACACCTTC.

This clone was seen repeatedly, ten times or more. J is TRBJ1-5 and V is TRBV19; D possibly corresponds to TRBD1 (5 bases). Trimming shortened V by 7 bases and J by 5 bases, and 15 bases separated the two germline ends. The CDR3 runs 14 residues. Germline loops: CDR1 LNHDA, CDR2 SQIVND (reference sequence). CDR3 residues: CASKSQGADQPQHF. CDR3 sequence (DNA): TGTGCCAGTAAGTCACAAGGGGCCGATCAGCCCCAGCATTTT.

This chain uses TRBV7-9 with TRBJ1-2, with TRBD1 identical over 8 bases. CDR1 is SEHNR and CDR2 is FQNEAQ in the germline V gene (reference sequence). The ends lost 4 bases at V and 11 bases at J; junction bases unmatched: 15. The CDR3 runs 15 residues. The CDR3 reads CASSSTGTGGERYTF. The CDR3 region has the DNA TGTGCCAGCAGCTCAACCGGGACAGGAGGAGAGAGGTACACCTTC.

The J gene is TRBJ2-7, the V gene TRBV6-1; maybe TRBD2 (6 bases). Germline assignment: CDR1 MNHNS and CDR2 SASEGT. There are 16 residues in the CDR3. V was clipped by 1 base and J by 2 bases, with 15 bases between them. CDR3 nucleotide sequence: TGTGCCAGCAGTGAAGAGCGGGCGGGCCGGACCTACGAGCAGTACTTC. It is translated as CASSEERAGRTYEQYF.

This chain uses TRBV28 with TRBJ1-3; a possible D gene is TRBD1 (5 bases). Per germline, CDR1 MDHEN and CDR2 SYDVKM. This CDR3 spans 14 amino acids. Between the trimmed V and J ends, which lost 6 bases and 1 base, there was a span of 10 bases. The CDR3 sequence: CASRPDSSGNTIYF. The CDR3, as DNA: TGTGCCAGCAGGCCAGACAGTTCTGGAAACACCATATATTTT.

Turning to this clone: The sample carries other DNA sequences with the same CDR3. The V call is TRBV6-5, the J call TRBJ1-2; no clear D. Per germline, CDR1 MNHEY and CDR2 SVGAGI. CDR3 length: 13 amino acids. V lost 0 bases, J lost 6 bases, and 8 bases lay in between. The DNA for the CDR3 is TGTGCCAGCAGTTACTCGACAACGGATGGCTACACCTTC. This gives the protein CASSYSTTDGYTF.

The V and J genes are TRBV6-1 and TRBJ1-2; D gene unclear. This CDR3 comprises 16 residues. Germline-derived CDR1 and CDR2 are MNHNS and SASEGT. V lost 4 bases and J lost 3, with 18 bases in between. The CDR3 DNA sequence: TGTGCCAGCAGTGGCCGTTTCGGGGAAAGTGACTATGGCTACACCTTC. Protein sequence: CASSGRFGESDYGYTF.

The V and J genes are TRBV28 and TRBJ2-6, with D perhaps matching TRBD2 (6 bases). Trimming removed 5 bases at V and 0 bases at J, with 20 bases between. Looked up from germline, CDR1 is MDHEN and CDR2 is SYDVKM. The CDR3 is 19 amino acids. The CDR3 nucleotides are TGTGCCAGCAGTCCCTGGTGGGGGGACGGACTCTCTGGGGCCAACGTCCTGACTTTC. Translating gives CASSPWWGDGLSGANVLTF.

This rearrangement joins TRBV4-3 to TRBJ1-6; perhaps TRBD1 as D (5 bases). The CDR3 is 15 amino acids. Germline V lookup: CDR1 LGHNA, CDR2 YSLEER. Deletions cut 3 bases from V and 6 bases from J, with 12 bases between. The CDR3 DNA follows: TGCGCCAGCAGCCAGACCACAGGTTCTAATTCACCCCTCCACTTT. Its protein is CASSQTTGSNSPLHF.

V and J are TRBV28 and TRBJ1-6, with D maybe TRBD1 (6 bases). V was shortened by 8 bases and J by 9 bases, with 11 bases between the two germline ends. CDR3 length equals 12 residues. CDR1 MDHEN and CDR2 SYDVKM come from the germline V gene. The CDR3 loop reads CASGGAASPLHF. CDR3 nucleotide sequence: TGTGCCAGCGGGGGGGCGGCTTCACCCCTCCACTTT.

This clone was seen at least ten times. The chain combines TRBV5-1 with TRBJ2-2; D possibly corresponds to TRBD2 (5 bases). Germline CDR1 reads SGHRS; CDR2 reads YFSETQ. The CDR3 spans 17 residues. Trimming took 4 bases from V and 5 from J, leaving 21 bases between them. The CDR3 loop is CASSRELRLTGTGELFF. The CDR3 DNA follows: TGCGCCAGCAGCCGGGAACTTCGTCTTACGGGGACCGGGGAGCTGTTTTTT.

The chain combines TRBV27 with TRBJ2-7; D perhaps matches TRBD1 (6 bases). The CDR3 is 12 amino acids. From germline, CDR1 is MNHEY and CDR2 SMNVEV (reference sequence). V was shortened by 8 bases and J by 6 bases, with 14 bases between the two germline ends. In DNA form, the CDR3 reads TGTGCCAGCGCCGTAATCAGGGGCGAGCAGTACTTC. Its translation: CASAVIRGEQYF.

This rearrangement joins TRBV6-5 to TRBJ1-1; D gene ambiguous. CDR1 MNHEY and CDR2 SVGAGI come from the germline V gene. The CDR3 totals 12 residues. Trimming shortened V by 7 bases and J by 2 bases, and 8 bases separated the two germline ends. The chain's CDR3 is CASKRVNTEAFF. CDR3 nucleotide sequence: TGTGCCAGCAAACGCGTAAACACTGAAGCTTTCTTT.

The count of this clone is one. Here the CDR3 DNA reads TGTGCCAGCAGCTTTCAGGACAGGGTGAAAGCTTTCTTT. This encodes CASSFQDRVKAFF. V usage is TRBV7-6 and J usage is TRBJ1-1, with 8 bases identical to TRBD1. V lost 3 bases and J lost 9; bases outside the gene matches: 6. Per the germline V gene, CDR1 is SGHVS and CDR2 is FNYEAQ. The CDR3 loop spans 13 amino acids.

This chain links TRBV5-6 with TRBJ2-2; 8 bases align to TRBD2. CDR3 length: 18 amino acids. The trim removed 3 bases at V and 1 base at J, leaving 11 bases unmatched. Germline lookup yields CDR1 SGHDT and CDR2 YYEEEE. CDR3 nucleotides: TGTGCCAGCAGCTACCTACCCCTAGCGGGCAGGAACACCGGGGAGCTGTTTTTT. Translating it yields CASSYLPLAGRNTGELFF.

This chain connects TRBV5-4 to TRBJ2-7; the D is unclear. The germline CDR1 and CDR2 sequences are SGHNT and YYREEE (reference sequence). The germline V and J ends were trimmed by 1 base and 1 base, with 9 bases remaining between them. The CDR3 covers 14 residues. CDR3 sequence: CASSLLVSSYEQYF. The CDR3 DNA is TGTGCCAGCAGCTTGTTGGTCAGTTCCTACGAGCAGTACTTC.